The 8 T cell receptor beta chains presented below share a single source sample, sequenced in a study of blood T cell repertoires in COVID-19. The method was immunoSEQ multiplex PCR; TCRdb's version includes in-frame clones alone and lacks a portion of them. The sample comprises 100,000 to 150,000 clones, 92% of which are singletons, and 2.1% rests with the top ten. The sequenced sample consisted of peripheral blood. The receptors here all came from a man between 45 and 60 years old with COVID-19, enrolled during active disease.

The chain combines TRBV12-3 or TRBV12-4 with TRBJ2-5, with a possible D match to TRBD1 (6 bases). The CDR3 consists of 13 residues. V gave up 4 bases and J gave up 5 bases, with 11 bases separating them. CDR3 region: CASSSGGEETQYF. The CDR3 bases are TGTGCCAGCAGTTCTGGGGGCGAGGAGACCCAGTACTTC.

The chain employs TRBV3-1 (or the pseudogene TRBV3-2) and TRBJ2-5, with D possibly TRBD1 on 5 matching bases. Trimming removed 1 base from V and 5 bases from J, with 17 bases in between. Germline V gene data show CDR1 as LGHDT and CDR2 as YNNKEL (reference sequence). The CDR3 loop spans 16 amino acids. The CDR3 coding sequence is TGTGCCAGCAGCCAAGGGTTAGGGGCGAGTGGGGAGACCCAGTACTTC. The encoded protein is CASSQGLGASGETQYF.

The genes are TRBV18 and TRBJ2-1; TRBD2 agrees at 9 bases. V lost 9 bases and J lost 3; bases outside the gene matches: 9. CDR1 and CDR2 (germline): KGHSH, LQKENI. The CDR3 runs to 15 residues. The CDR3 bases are TGTGCCAGTTTTCCCGGGACTAGCAGCTACAATGAGCAGTTCTTC. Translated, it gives CASFPGTSSYNEQFF.

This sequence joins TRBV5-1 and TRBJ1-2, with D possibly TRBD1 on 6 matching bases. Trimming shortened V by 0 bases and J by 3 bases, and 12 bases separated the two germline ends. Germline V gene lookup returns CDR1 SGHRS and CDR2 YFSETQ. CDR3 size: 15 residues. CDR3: CASSLAAGVDYGYTF. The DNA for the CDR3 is TGCGCCAGCAGCTTGGCCGCAGGGGTGGACTATGGCTACACCTTC.

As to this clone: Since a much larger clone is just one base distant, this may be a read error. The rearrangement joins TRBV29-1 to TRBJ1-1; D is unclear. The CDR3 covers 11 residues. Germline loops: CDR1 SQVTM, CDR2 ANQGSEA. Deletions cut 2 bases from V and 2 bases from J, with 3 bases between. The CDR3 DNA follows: TGCAGCGTTGAATCTAACACTGAAGCTTTCTTT. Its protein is CSVESNTEAFF.

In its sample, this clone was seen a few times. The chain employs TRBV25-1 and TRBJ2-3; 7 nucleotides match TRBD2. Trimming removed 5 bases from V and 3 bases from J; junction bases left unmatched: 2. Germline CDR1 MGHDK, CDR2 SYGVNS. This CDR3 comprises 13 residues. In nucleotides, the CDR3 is TGTGCCAGCAGTTGGGGGGGTACAGATACGCAGTATTTT. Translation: CASSWGGTDTQYF.

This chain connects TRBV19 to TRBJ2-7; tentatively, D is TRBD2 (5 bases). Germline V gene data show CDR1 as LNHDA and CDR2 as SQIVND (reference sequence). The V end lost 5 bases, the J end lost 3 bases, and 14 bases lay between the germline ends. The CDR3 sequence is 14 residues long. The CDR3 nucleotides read TGTGCCAGTAGTCTAGGGCTGGGAGACTACGAGCAGTACTTC. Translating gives CASSLGLGDYEQYF.

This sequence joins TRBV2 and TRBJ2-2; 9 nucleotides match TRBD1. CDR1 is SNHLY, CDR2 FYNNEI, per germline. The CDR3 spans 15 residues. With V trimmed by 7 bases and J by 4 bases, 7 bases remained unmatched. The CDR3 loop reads CASNQQGAGTGELFF. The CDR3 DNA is TGTGCCAGCAACCAACAGGGGGCGGGCACCGGGGAGCTGTTTTTT.